The present entry profiles one T cell receptor (beta chain) with its context. No antigen is known for it. Libraries were prepared by immunoSEQ multiplex PCR; TCRdb keeps only in-frame clonotypes and omits some of them. In the table there are tens of thousands of clones, 70% to 85% of which are singletons. These data originate in a study of radiotherapy plus CTLA-4 blockade in lung cancer. General observations from the study: An expansion of tumor-derived TCR clones occurred in blood after radiotherapy plus ipilimumab. Per reports, early blood T cell clone dynamics, plus interferon-beta, forecast response most strongly.

The ends lost 4 bases at V and 6 bases at J; junction bases unmatched: 10. Germline-derived CDR1 and CDR2 are ENHRY and SYGVKD. This CDR3 contains 16 residues. Chemo-refractory metastatic non-small-cell lung cancer patients were treated with focal radiation plus CTLA-4 blockade with ipilimumab. The sample here was peripheral blood, taken from a patient treated with radiotherapy plus ipilimumab. This clonotype was sampled from a human donor with non-small cell lung cancer who had stable disease on radiotherapy plus ipilimumab. The chain couples TRBV10-3 to TRBJ1-5; TRBD1 matches 9 bases. Here the CDR3 DNA reads TGTGCCATCAGTGGGGCACAGGGGGCGGGAGGTCAGCCCCAGCATTTT. Protein product: CAISGAQGAGGQPQHF.